A single sample gave rise to the 19 T cell receptor beta chains below, sequenced in a study of T cell responses to AZD1222 COVID-19 vaccine. Clones were sequenced by immunoSEQ multiplex PCR, and TCRdb holds only the in-frame ones, with some missing. The data contain about 180,000 clones, 92% of them singletons. The source was peripheral blood, collected 28 days after the second AZD1222 dose. All receptors derive from an adult who received the AZD1222 COVID-19 vaccine.

This chain joins TRBV5-6 and TRBJ1-2; weak D call: TRBD1 (6 bases). The germline CDR1 and CDR2 sequences are SGHDT and YYEEEE. CDR3 size: 13 residues. The V and J ends lost 4 bases and 6 bases respectively, with 13 bases between them. The CDR3 protein is CASSPGQTDGYTF. The CDR3 coding sequence is TGTGCCAGCAGCCCCGGACAGACTGATGGCTACACCTTC.

This sequence joins TRBV19 and TRBJ2-2, with D maybe TRBD2 (5 bases). Germline loops: CDR1 LNHDA, CDR2 SQIVND (reference sequence). The CDR3 runs to 13 residues. V dropped 3 bases and J dropped 4 bases, with 6 bases sitting between them. CDR3 amino acids: CASSIGSTGELFF. In DNA form, the CDR3 reads TGTGCCAGTAGTATTGGGAGCACCGGGGAGCTGTTTTTT.

The chain couples TRBV28 to TRBJ1-1; 7 positions match TRBD1. V dropped 1 base and J dropped 2; count of bases not matched to a gene: 10. This CDR3 is 17 amino acids long. Germline assignment: CDR1 MDHEN and CDR2 SYDVKM. The DNA for the CDR3 is TGTGCCAGCAGTTTATCGGTCCTCAGGGGGATTAACACTGAAGCTTTCTTT. Protein: CASSLSVLRGINTEAFF.

The chain couples TRBV30 to TRBJ1-1; no firm D call. In germline, CDR1 is GTSNPN, CDR2 SVGIG (reference sequence). V lost 0 bases to trimming and J lost 7 bases, with 9 bases between them. CDR3 length: 12 residues. The CDR3 DNA reads TGTGCCTGGAGTGTAATGGGAGGTGAAGCTTTCTTT. Protein sequence: CAWSVMGGEAFF.

The CDR3 nucleotides are TGTGCCAGCAGTTCCCAGCGGGGGTTAGGTCAGCCCCAGCATTTT. This codes for CASSSQRGLGQPQHF. The chain links TRBV6-6 to TRBJ1-5, with D possibly being TRBD1 (5 bases). V was pared by 4 bases and J by 6 bases, with 16 bases between. Germline loops: CDR1 MNHNY, CDR2 SVGAGI (reference sequence). The CDR3 extends over 15 amino acids.

The chain employs TRBV28 and TRBJ1-2; TRBD1 might be the D (5 bases). This CDR3 is 12 amino acids long. Trimming took off 8 bases at V and 2 bases at J, with 9 bases between the two ends. Germline V gene sequence: CDR1 MDHEN, CDR2 SYDVKM. The CDR3 region is CASGTGNYGYTF. The CDR3 DNA reads TGTGCCAGCGGGACCGGGAACTATGGCTACACCTTC.

The chain has TRBV6-2 or TRBV6-3 and TRBJ2-2; D call uncertain. Trimming removed 5 bases at V and 1 base at J, with 8 bases between. Germline CDR1 MNHEY, CDR2 SVGEGT. CDR3 size: 14 residues. CDR3 sequence: CASSTSRNTGELFF. The CDR3 bases are TGTGCCAGCAGTACATCAAGGAACACCGGGGAGCTGTTTTTT.

The chain combines TRBV6-5 with TRBJ1-1; 8 positions match TRBD1. The CDR3 spans 15 residues. The ends lost 6 bases at V and 4 bases at J; junction bases unmatched: 10. Germline values: CDR1 MNHEY, CDR2 SVGAGI. CDR3 protein: CASSTGQVKSTEAFF. CDR3 DNA: TGTGCCAGCAGCACGGGACAGGTGAAATCCACTGAAGCTTTCTTT.

The V gene is TRBV28, the J gene TRBJ1-1; D is ambiguous. Looked up from germline, CDR1 is MDHEN and CDR2 is SYDVKM. V was shortened by 5 bases and J by 0 bases, with 22 bases between the two germline ends. The CDR3 is 18 amino acids. The CDR3 protein is CASSRFYVRNNMNTEAFF. In DNA, the CDR3 is TGTGCCAGCAGTCGGTTTTATGTCCGGAACAATATGAACACTGAAGCTTTCTTT.

This clone appeared once. This chain links TRBV19 with TRBJ2-2; D uncertain. Trimming shortened V by 2 bases and J by 3 bases, and 4 bases separated the two germline ends. Germline CDR1 is LNHDA and CDR2 is SQIVND (reference sequence). The CDR3 sequence is 13 residues long. The CDR3: CASSIQHTGELFF. CDR3 in DNA: TGTGCCAGTAGTATACAGCACACCGGGGAGCTGTTTTTT. Supplemented by reference TRBV19 and TRBJ2-2, the full variable domain reads DGGITQSPKYLFRKEGQNVTLSCEQNLNHDAMYWYRQDPGQGLRLIYYSQIVNDFQKGDIAEGYSVSREKKESFPLTVTSAQKNPTAFYLCASSIQHTGELFFGEGSRLTVL.

The chain couples TRBV2 to TRBJ1-5; 9 bases align to TRBD1. Germline CDR1 and CDR2: SNHLY and FYNNEI. The CDR3 spans 13 residues. The V gene end was trimmed by 6 bases and the J gene end by 7 bases; junction bases not matched to a gene: 4. CDR3 amino acids: CASRADRGQPQHF. The DNA for the CDR3 is TGTGCCAGCAGGGCAGACAGGGGGCAGCCCCAGCATTTT.

The chain couples TRBV6-5 to TRBJ1-2; D is possibly TRBD1 (6 bases). Deletions cut 8 bases from V and 2 bases from J, with 18 bases between. CDR1 is MNHEY and CDR2 is SVGAGI in the germline V gene. The CDR3 runs 15 residues. The CDR3 spells CASAFQGTHNYGYTF. In nucleotides, the CDR3 is TGTGCCAGCGCCTTTCAAGGGACACACAACTATGGCTACACCTTC.

The V call is TRBV6-2 or TRBV6-3, the J call TRBJ2-1; D is possibly TRBD1 (5 bases). The V and J ends lost 3 bases and 11 bases respectively, with 20 bases between them. CDR3 length: 15 residues. CDR1 is MNHEY and CDR2 is SVGEGT in the germline V gene. The CDR3, as DNA: TGTGCCAGCAGTTATAAGTACGGCAGGGAAGCTAAGCAGTTCTTC. Its translation: CASSYKYGREAKQFF.

The chain has TRBV5-8 and TRBJ1-2; D unclear. V shed 2 bases and J shed 2 bases, with 13 bases lying between them. The CDR3 contains 15 residues. CDR1 is SGHTS and CDR2 is YDEGEE in the germline V gene. The CDR3 here is CASSFLFPGNYGYTF. CDR3 nucleotide sequence: TGTGCCAGCAGCTTTCTATTTCCCGGGAACTATGGCTACACCTTC.

The chain has TRBV5-1 and TRBJ2-3; D remains unclear. Germline V gives CDR1 SGHRS, CDR2 YFSETQ. V was clipped by 2 bases and J by 1 base, with 8 bases between them. This CDR3 has 14 residues. In DNA, the CDR3 is TGCGCCAGCAGCTTTGATGCCGGCACAGATACGCAGTATTTT. Translated: CASSFDAGTDTQYF.

The chain joins TRBV9 to TRBJ2-7; D ambiguous. Looked up from germline, CDR1 is SGDLS and CDR2 is YYNGEE. V lost 0 bases and J 1 base, leaving 14 bases between the germline ends. The CDR3 is 16 residues long. CDR3 residues: CASSVDSGQPSYEQYF. The CDR3 DNA is TGTGCCAGCAGCGTAGATTCTGGCCAGCCGTCCTACGAGCAGTACTTC.

The chain uses TRBV18 and TRBJ1-1; tentative D call: TRBD1 (5 bases). Trimming pared 5 bases from V and 11 bases from J, leaving 24 bases between. The germline CDR1 and CDR2 sequences are KGHSH and LQKENI. The CDR3 spans 15 residues. The CDR3 DNA follows: TGTGCCAGCTCATCGAACCAGGGCACCCCCTGGCGTGCTTTCTTT. Its protein product is CASSSNQGTPWRAFF. The variable domain in full, completed from reference TRBV18 and TRBJ1-1, reads NAGVMQNPRHLVRRRGQEARLRCSPMKGHSHVYWYRQLPEEGLKFMVYLQKENIIDESGMPKERFSAEFPKEGPSILRIQQVVRGDSAAYFCASSSNQGTPWRAFFGQGTRLTVV.

V usage is TRBV28 and J usage is TRBJ1-1; D is possibly TRBD1 (6 bases). Trimming stripped 3 bases from V and 1 base from J, with 9 bases between. The CDR3 contains 14 residues. The germline V gene has CDR1 MDHEN and CDR2 SYDVKM. The CDR3 spells CASSLGGGNTEAFF. In DNA, the CDR3 is TGTGCCAGCAGTTTGGGAGGGGGGAACACTGAAGCTTTCTTT.

In nucleotides, the CDR3 is TGTGCCAGTAGTATAGTAGGGGATAGAGGCAATCAGCCCCAGCATTTT. The encoded protein is CASSIVGDRGNQPQHF. The gene calls are TRBV19 and TRBJ1-5; D is perhaps TRBD1 (5 bases). Per germline, CDR1 LNHDA and CDR2 SQIVND (reference sequence). CDR3 length: 16 residues. V shed 1 base and J shed 2 bases, with 12 bases lying between them.